This T cell receptor (beta chain) emerged from a study of blood T cell repertoires in COVID-19. Background on the study: T cells, B-cell-depleted T cells, or PBMCs provided the cDNA or gDNA that served as material.

This CDR3 comprises 16 residues. From germline, CDR1 is MNHEY and CDR2 SMNVEV (reference sequence). V lost 4 bases and J lost 1, with 14 bases in between. TCRdb's table, derived via immunoSEQ multiplex PCR, lists solely in-frame clones and lacks some. Of some 250,000 clones in the sample, 81% are singletons; the top ten hold 7.5%. Sequencing was performed on peripheral blood. The V call is TRBV27, the J call TRBJ2-1; tentatively, D is TRBD1 (5 bases). The receptor comes from a woman over 75 with COVID-19, enrolled during active disease. The CDR3 DNA sequence: TGTGCCAGCAGTTCCCTTGACAGTCTTTCCTACAATGAGCAGTTCTTC. Translating gives CASSSLDSLSYNEQFF.